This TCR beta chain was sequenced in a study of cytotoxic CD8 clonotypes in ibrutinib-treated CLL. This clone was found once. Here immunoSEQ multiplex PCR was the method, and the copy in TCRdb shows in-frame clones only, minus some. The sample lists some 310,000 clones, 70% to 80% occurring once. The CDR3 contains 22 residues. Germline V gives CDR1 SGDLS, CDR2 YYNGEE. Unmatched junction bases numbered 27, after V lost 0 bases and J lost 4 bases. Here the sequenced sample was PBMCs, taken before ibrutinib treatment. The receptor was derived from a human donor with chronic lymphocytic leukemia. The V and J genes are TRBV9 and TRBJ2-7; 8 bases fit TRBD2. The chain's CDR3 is CASSVDGGRYLPAGVTGYEQYF. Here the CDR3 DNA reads TGTGCCAGCAGCGTAGATGGGGGGCGCTACCTTCCAGCGGGAGTCACGGGGTACGAGCAGTACTTC. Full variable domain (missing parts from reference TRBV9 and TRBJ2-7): DSGVTQTPKHLITATGQRVTLRCSPRSGDLSVYWYQQSLDQGLQFLIQYYNGEERAKGNILERFSAQQFPDLHSELNLSSLELGDSALYFCASSVDGGRYLPAGVTGYEQYFGPGTRLTVT.